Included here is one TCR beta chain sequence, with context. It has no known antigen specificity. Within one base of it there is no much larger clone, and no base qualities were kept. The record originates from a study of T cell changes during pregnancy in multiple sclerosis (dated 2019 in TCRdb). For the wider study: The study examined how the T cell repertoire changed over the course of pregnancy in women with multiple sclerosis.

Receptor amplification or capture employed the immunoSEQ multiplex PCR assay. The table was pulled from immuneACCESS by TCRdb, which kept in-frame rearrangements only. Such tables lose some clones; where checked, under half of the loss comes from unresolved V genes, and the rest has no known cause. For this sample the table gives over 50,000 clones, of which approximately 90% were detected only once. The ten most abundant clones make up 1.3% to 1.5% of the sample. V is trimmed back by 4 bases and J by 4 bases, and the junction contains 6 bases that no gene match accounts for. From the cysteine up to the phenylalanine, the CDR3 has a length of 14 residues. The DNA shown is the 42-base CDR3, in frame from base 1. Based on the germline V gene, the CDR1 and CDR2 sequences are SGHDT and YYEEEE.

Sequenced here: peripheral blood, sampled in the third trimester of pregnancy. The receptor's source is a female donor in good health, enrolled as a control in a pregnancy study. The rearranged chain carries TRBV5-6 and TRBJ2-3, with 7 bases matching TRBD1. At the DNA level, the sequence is TGTGCCAGCAGCCGACAGGGCGGGTCAGATACGCAGTATTTT. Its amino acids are CASSRQGGSDTQYF.